These 4 T cell receptor beta chains share one sample of origin, sequenced in a study of cytomegalovirus exposure and HLA in healthy donors. PCR employed 60 Vbeta and 13 Jbeta primers. TCRdb's table, derived via immunoSEQ multiplex PCR, lists solely in-frame clones and lacks some. The sample carries about 140,000 clones, roughly two thirds recorded once. The sample comprised PBMCs. These receptors all come from a human donor in good health.

The rearrangement joins TRBV10-3 to TRBJ2-3; 7 positions match TRBD2. The CDR3 totals 16 residues. Trimming at V came to 0 bases and at J to 3 bases, leaving 6 bases not matched to a gene. CDR1 is ENHRY and CDR2 is SYGVKD in the germline V gene. The chain's CDR3 is CAISESKSGETDTQYF. In DNA form, the CDR3 reads TGTGCCATCAGTGAGTCAAAGAGCGGGGAAACAGATACGCAGTATTTT.

This clone came up once. The chain joins TRBV15 to TRBJ2-1; TRBD2 matches 8 bases. This CDR3 has 16 residues. Looked up from germline, CDR1 is LNHNV and CDR2 is YYDKDF (reference sequence). With 1 base clipped from V and 3 bases from J, the junction kept 5 bases outside the gene matches. The CDR3 loop reads CATSRGAGVGYNEQFF. The CDR3 bases are TGTGCCACCAGCAGAGGAGCGGGAGTCGGCTACAATGAGCAGTTCTTC.

The V and J genes are TRBV19 and TRBJ2-1; D perhaps matches TRBD1 (6 bases). Germline V gene data show CDR1 as LNHDA and CDR2 as SQIVND (reference sequence). Trimming removed 8 bases at V and 7 bases at J, with 18 bases between. This CDR3 is 14 amino acids long. CDR3 loop: CASDPGQRSNEQFF. Here the CDR3 DNA reads TGTGCCAGTGACCCGGGACAACGGTCGAATGAGCAGTTCTTC.

The chain has TRBV18 and TRBJ2-7, with D tentatively TRBD1 (5 bases). Between the trimmed V and J ends, which lost 0 bases and 4 bases, there was a span of 10 bases. The CDR3 is 14 residues long. Germline-derived CDR1 and CDR2 are KGHSH and LQKENI. CDR3 in DNA: TGTGCCAGCTCACCACCCACAGGCAGTTACGAGCAGTACTTC. Protein sequence: CASSPPTGSYEQYF.